This TCR beta chain was obtained from a study of prognosis after radiotherapy for stage I lung cancer. The study amplified the TCR beta CDR3 region from genomic DNA. This amplification was carried out by two rounds of multiplex PCR. It was primers specific to each TRBV and TRBJ gene that first-round PCR used. A single record per CDR3 protein comes from TCRdb applying MiXCR to the multiplex PCR reads. This repertoire shows about 15,000 distinct CDR3 sequences, around 32% found once; its top ten account for roughly 25%. CDR1 and CDR2 (germline): MNHEY, SVGEGT. This CDR3 is built from 15 residues. Trimming pared 10 bases from V and 4 bases from J, leaving 20 bases between.

The sequence came from a donor over 45 with non-small cell lung cancer. The chain is built from TRBV6-2 or TRBV6-3 and TRBJ2-1, with a possible D match to TRBD1 (5 bases). The sample consisted of PBMCs, taken before or after stereotactic body radiation therapy (not recorded which). CDR3 sequence: CAKSTDSAIYNEQFF. The DNA of the CDR3 is TGTGCCAAAAGTACCGACAGCGCTATATACAATGAGCAGTTCTTC.